The clone carrying this TCR beta chain appeared a few times. Its cognate antigen is unknown. The data were obtained in a study of beta chain features in type 1 diabetes. The germline V gene encodes CDR1 SEHNR and CDR2 FQNEAQ (reference sequence). The CDR3 has 14 amino acids. Trimming removed 3 bases from V and 7 bases from J; junction bases left unmatched: 2. Regarding the study as a whole: In all four CD4+ subsets, TCRB CDR3 length was significantly, moderately reduced in type 1 diabetes.

The study reverse transcribed the entire isolated RNA, so it sequenced expressed TCRB transcripts. Assay used: immunoSEQ multiplex PCR; TCRdb lists only in-frame clones, some missing. Of about 270,000 clones in the sample, roughly 13% were seen once. The single heparinised draw taken from each donor contained approximately 120 mL of blood on average. Sequenced material: naive CD4+ T cells from blood. This sequence originates from a man between 25 and 39 years old with type 1 diabetes. The V gene is TRBV7-9, the J gene TRBJ2-1; TRBD2 agrees at 11 bases. CDR3 amino acids: CASSFTSGSNEQFF. The CDR3 DNA is TGTGCCAGCAGCTTCACTAGCGGGAGTAATGAGCAGTTCTTC.